These 32 T cell receptor beta chains were sequenced from one sample in a study of T cells in Graves' hyperthyroidism and ophthalmopathy. TCR beta CDR3 sequences were amplified from RNA transcripts. The HTBI primer set drove a first-round RT-PCR of the TCR CDR3. One entry per CDR3 protein, called by TCRdb with MiXCR from the multiplex PCR reads. The data show 560,000 or so distinct CDR3 sequences, just under 20% seen once. Sequences were obtained from blood. These receptors were obtained from a man aged 40-49 years with Graves' ophthalmopathy.

V usage is TRBV20-1 and J usage is TRBJ2-7; TRBD1 might be the D (5 bases). This CDR3 contains 12 residues. The germline gives CDR1 DFQATT, CDR2 SNEGSKA (reference sequence). V lost 6 bases, J lost 2 bases, and 11 bases lay in between. The CDR3 DNA reads as TGCAGTGCAGGTGGGGCTACCTACGAGCAGTACTTC. This encodes CSAGGATYEQYF.

This clonotype occurred many times. V and J are TRBV2 and TRBJ1-4; D uncertain. Between the trimmed V and J ends, which lost 6 bases and 0 bases, there was a span of 11 bases. This CDR3 is 15 amino acids long. CDR1 is SNHLY and CDR2 is FYNNEI in the germline V gene. The CDR3 loop is CASSVDTTTNEKLFF. DNA of the CDR3: TGTGCCAGCAGCGTAGACACCACAACTAATGAAAAACTGTTTTTT.

Only a few counts were recorded for this clonotype. The genes are TRBV9 and TRBJ2-1; D is unclear. The V end was cut by 0 bases, the J end by 8 bases, with 6 bases between. CDR1 SGDLS and CDR2 YYNGEE come from the germline V gene. This CDR3 is 12 amino acids long. Here the CDR3 DNA reads TGTGCCAGCAGCGTAGCTGGGCATGAGCAGTTCTTC. Translating it yields CASSVAGHEQFF. The full variable domain, its missing parts supplied by reference TRBV9 and TRBJ2-1, is DSGVTQTPKHLITATGQRVTLRCSPRSGDLSVYWYQQSLDQGLQFLIQYYNGEERAKGNILERFSAQQFPDLHSELNLSSLELGDSALYFCASSVAGHEQFFGPGTRLTVL.

This clonotype was counted a few times. CDR3 residues: CASGQFSGNTIYF. As DNA, the CDR3 is TGTGCCAGCGGACAATTCTCTGGAAACACCATATATTTT. This chain uses TRBV12-3 or TRBV12-4 with TRBJ1-3, with a possible D match to TRBD1 (5 bases). V was pared by 8 bases and J by 0 bases, with 8 bases between. The CDR3 runs to 13 residues.

This clonotype occurred a few times. The chain links TRBV24-1 to TRBJ2-1; TRBD2 aligns across 15 bases. This CDR3 has 17 residues. The germline gives CDR1 KGHDR, CDR2 SFDVKD. The V segment lost 3 bases and the J segment 7 bases; nucleotides outside the gene matches: 6. The DNA for the CDR3 is TGTGCCACCAGTGATGTTACCGGGACTAGCGGGAGGAATGAGCAGTTCTTC. This codes for CATSDVTGTSGRNEQFF.

The CDR3 loop reads CASMGQGKESTF. CDR3 sequence (DNA): TGTGCCAGCATGGGGCAGGGTAAGGAAAGCACCTTC. The J gene is TRBJ1-2, the V gene TRBV2; possible D gene TRBD1, 5 bases. The V gene's germline CDR1 is SNHLY and CDR2 FYNNEI. The V end lost 7 bases, the J end lost 13 bases, and 19 bases lay between the germline ends. This CDR3 is 12 amino acids long.

This clonotype occurred many times. The chain has TRBV3-1 and TRBJ2-3; D not resolved. V lost 4 bases and J lost 3, with 17 bases in between. The V gene's germline CDR1 is LGHDT and CDR2 YNNKEL (reference sequence). The CDR3 totals 16 residues. The CDR3 DNA reads TGTGCCAGCAGCCCTCTCCTTGGTTCCGAGACAGATACGCAGTATTTT. This codes for CASSPLLGSETDTQYF.

This clonotype appeared a few times. The V gene is TRBV4-3, the J gene TRBJ1-1, with 11 bases lining up with TRBD1. V lost 3 bases and J lost 5; bases outside the gene matches: 5. The CDR3 spans 15 residues. Germline CDR1 reads LGHNA; CDR2 reads YSLEER. CDR3 DNA: TGCGCCAGCAGCCAGGACAGGGGGCCAGGGACTGAAGCTTTCTTT. It codes for CASSQDRGPGTEAFF.

This clonotype was recorded a few times. A read error may explain this, as a much larger clone is one base away. This rearrangement joins TRBV3-1 to TRBJ1-1; 10 bases match TRBD1. Per the germline V gene, CDR1 is LGHDT and CDR2 is YNNKEL (reference sequence). V lost 3 bases, J lost 3 bases, and 1 base stayed unmatched. The CDR3 spans 14 residues. Written as DNA, the CDR3 is TGTGCCAGCAGCCAGGACAGGGGGTACACTGAAGCTTTCTTT. This codes for CASSQDRGYTEAFF.

The chain couples TRBV30 to TRBJ2-7; 9 positions agree with TRBD1. The CDR3 consists of 13 residues. From germline, CDR1 is GTSNPN and CDR2 SVGIG (reference sequence). With 7 bases clipped from V and 5 bases from J, the junction kept 9 bases outside the gene matches. The CDR3 here is CASNGDRVNEQYF. The DNA for the CDR3 is TGTGCCTCCAATGGGGACAGGGTAAACGAGCAGTACTTC.

This clonotype was observed a handful of times. The chain couples TRBV20-1 to TRBJ1-2; D unresolved. CDR1 DFQATT and CDR2 SNEGSKA come from the germline V gene (reference sequence). The CDR3 has 14 residues. Trimming pared 3 bases from V and 0 bases from J, leaving 11 bases between. Here the CDR3 DNA reads TGCAGTGCTAGCTCCCCGACACCTAACTATGGCTACACCTTC. Amino acid sequence: CSASSPTPNYGYTF.

This clonotype was counted between two and nine times. The chain employs TRBV18 and TRBJ1-3; D might be TRBD1 (5 bases). Between the trimmed V and J ends, which lost 3 bases and 4 bases, there was a span of 16 bases. The CDR3 sequence is 16 residues long. Germline CDR1 KGHSH, CDR2 LQKENI. CDR3 nucleotides: TGTGCCAGCTCACCGCTAGGAGGGACTGGAGGAAACACCATATATTTT. It codes for CASSPLGGTGGNTIYF.

The rearrangement links TRBV9 to TRBJ2-1, with TRBD1 identical over 11 bases. Germline loops: CDR1 SGDLS, CDR2 YYNGEE. The CDR3 runs 16 residues. The ends lost 4 bases at V and 7 bases at J; junction bases unmatched: 10. As DNA, the CDR3 is TGTGCCAGCAGCCCTTCGGACAGGGGGCTGTGGAATGAGCAGTTCTTC. Translation gives CASSPSDRGLWNEQFF.

Only a few counts were recorded for this clonotype. V and J are TRBV20-1 and TRBJ2-3, with TRBD2 identical over 8 bases. V lost 6 bases to trimming and J lost 2 bases; unmatched junction nucleotides: 10. Germline V CDR1 and CDR2: DFQATT, SNEGSKA (reference sequence). CDR3 length: 15 amino acids. CDR3 bases: TGCAGTGCCGAAACTAGCGGAAGGATCACAGATACGCAGTATTTT. Its translation: CSAETSGRITDTQYF.

This chain joins TRBV15 and TRBJ2-2; 7 bases are shared with TRBD1. V lost 0 bases and J lost 7; bases outside the gene matches: 11. CDR3 length: 17 amino acids. From germline, CDR1 is LNHNV and CDR2 YYDKDF (reference sequence). As DNA, the CDR3 is TGTGCCACCAGCAGAGATCCGGGCAGGGGGAGCGGCGGGGAGCTGTTTTTT. Residues: CATSRDPGRGSGGELFF.

V gene TRBV6-2 or TRBV6-3 combines with J gene TRBJ2-7, with 10 bases aligning to TRBD2. The CDR3 is 17 residues long. CDR1 and CDR2 from the germline V gene are MNHEY and SVGEGT. V gave up 4 bases and J gave up 2 bases; unmatched junction bases: 11. The CDR3 sequence: CASSLARSAGGPYEQYF. In nucleotides, the CDR3 is TGTGCCAGCAGTTTAGCCCGGTCAGCGGGAGGGCCCTACGAGCAGTACTTC.

The chain links TRBV15 to TRBJ1-4; D remains ambiguous. The CDR3 spans 16 residues. Germline lookup yields CDR1 LNHNV and CDR2 YYDKDF (reference sequence). Trimming removed 0 bases at V and 0 bases at J, with 8 bases between. CDR3 sequence reads: CATSRDRAATNEKLFF. The CDR3, as DNA: TGTGCCACCAGCAGAGATCGGGCAGCAACTAATGAAAAACTGTTTTTT.

This clonotype was counted many times. V is TRBV12-3 or TRBV12-4 and J is TRBJ2-7; D is unclear. The CDR3 is made up of 13 amino acids. Trimming shortened V by 3 bases and J by 5 bases, and 11 bases separated the two germline ends. The CDR3 is CASSFARGNEQYF. CDR3 nucleotides: TGTGCCAGCAGTTTCGCCCGAGGCAACGAGCAGTACTTC.

In this sample, this clonotype turned up many times. This chain's CDR3 is CASSEVRRLDTQYF. The CDR3 DNA is TGTGCCAGCAGTGAAGTGAGACGGCTAGATACGCAGTATTTT. The chain links TRBV2 to TRBJ2-3; no definite D call. The CDR3 consists of 14 residues. V lost 1 base and J 5 bases, leaving 10 bases between the germline ends. CDR1 SNHLY and CDR2 FYNNEI come from the germline V gene.

The chain uses TRBV5-1 and TRBJ1-5; D is possibly TRBD1 (6 bases). In germline, CDR1 is SGHRS, CDR2 YFSETQ. CDR3 length: 13 residues. Trimming took off 7 bases at V and 6 bases at J, with 14 bases between the two ends. DNA for the CDR3: TGCGCCAGCTCTACAGGGCCGGGTCAGCCCCAGCATTTT. It codes for CASSTGPGQPQHF.

The chain combines TRBV20-1 with TRBJ1-4; tentative D call: TRBD1 (6 bases). The CDR3 runs 14 residues. V was pared by 0 bases and J by 7 bases, with 12 bases between. Per germline, CDR1 DFQATT and CDR2 SNEGSKA (reference sequence). CDR3 DNA sequence: TGCAGTGCTAGAGACGGGGGCACAAGTGAAAAACTGTTTTTT. Translating it yields CSARDGGTSEKLFF.

This chain links TRBV19 with TRBJ2-7; TRBD2 matches at 13 bases. Looked up from germline, CDR1 is LNHDA and CDR2 is SQIVND (reference sequence). Germline trimming cut 6 bases from V and 4 bases from J; bases unmatched to any gene: 3. CDR3 length: 14 residues. The chain's CDR3 is CASSMTSGGYEQYF. In DNA, the CDR3 is TGTGCCAGTAGCATGACTAGCGGGGGGTACGAGCAGTACTTC.

This chain links TRBV3-1 with TRBJ1-2; weak D call: TRBD1 (6 bases). This CDR3 contains 15 residues. Germline loops: CDR1 LGHDT, CDR2 YNNKEL (reference sequence). Trimming took 6 bases from V and 0 from J, leaving 14 bases between them. The CDR3 protein is CASSWGLDANYGYTF. CDR3 DNA sequence: TGTGCCAGCAGTTGGGGGCTCGACGCTAACTATGGCTACACCTTC.

This clonotype has only a few counts. V usage is TRBV3-1 and J usage is TRBJ2-5; 10 positions match TRBD2. The germline gives CDR1 LGHDT, CDR2 YNNKEL (reference sequence). The CDR3 is made up of 16 amino acids. The ends lost 3 bases at V and 0 bases at J; junction bases unmatched: 4. Here the CDR3 DNA reads TGTGCCAGCAGCCAGAGAACTAGCGGGGACCAAGAGACCCAGTACTTC. Residues: CASSQRTSGDQETQYF.

The chain uses TRBV9 and TRBJ2-7; D is perhaps TRBD1 or TRBD2 (5 bases each). Germline assignment: CDR1 SGDLS and CDR2 YYNGEE. The V end was cut by 0 bases, the J end by 4 bases, with 14 bases between. The CDR3 has 15 residues. The CDR3 bases are TGTGCCAGCAGCGTAGGTCTGGGACCTATGTACGAGCAGTACTTC. Encoded protein: CASSVGLGPMYEQYF.

This chain connects TRBV2 to TRBJ2-7; D is possibly TRBD2 (5 bases). Trimming took off 5 bases at V and 3 bases at J, with 17 bases between the two ends. Germline CDR1 SNHLY, CDR2 FYNNEI. The CDR3 is made up of 15 amino acids. The CDR3: CASSLARTELYEQYF. The CDR3 nucleotides read TGTGCCAGCAGTCTAGCTCGGACGGAACTCTACGAGCAGTACTTC.

The V call is TRBV30, the J call TRBJ1-3; D unclear. The CDR3 consists of 12 residues. V lost 5 bases and J 8 bases, leaving 13 bases between the germline ends. Germline CDR1 reads GTSNPN; CDR2 reads SVGIG (reference sequence). CDR3 DNA: TGTGCCTGGGAAGGCGGTGGTTACACCATATATTTT. This sequence encodes CAWEGGGYTIYF.

The J gene is TRBJ2-4, the V gene TRBV28; no clear D gene. CDR3 length: 14 amino acids. Germline V gene sequence: CDR1 MDHEN, CDR2 SYDVKM. V was pared by 3 bases and J by 4 bases, with 10 bases between. The CDR3 sequence: CASSFWTLKNIQYF. The CDR3, as DNA: TGTGCCAGCAGTTTTTGGACCCTTAAAAACATTCAGTACTTC.

This clonotype was seen more than once but under ten times. The gene calls are TRBV18 and TRBJ2-7; TRBD1 agrees at 8 bases. The CDR3 contains 16 residues. Germline lookup yields CDR1 KGHSH and CDR2 LQKENI. J lost 3 bases, V lost 3 bases, and 10 bases had no gene match. CDR3 DNA: TGTGCCAGCTCACCTCGAGGGTCAGGGGGCAACTACGAGCAGTACTTC. Translated: CASSPRGSGGNYEQYF.

V and J are TRBV18 and TRBJ2-7, with D possibly being TRBD1 (6 bases). Germline V gene sequence: CDR1 KGHSH, CDR2 LQKENI. The CDR3 consists of 15 residues. V lost 2 bases and J 0 bases, leaving 11 bases between the germline ends. CDR3 amino acids: CASSPSTGSSYEQYF. DNA of the CDR3: TGTGCCAGCTCACCATCGACAGGCAGCTCCTACGAGCAGTACTTC.

This clonotype was counted ten times or more. The chain couples TRBV2 to TRBJ2-1, with D tentatively TRBD2 (6 bases). Trimming shortened V by 7 bases and J by 5 bases, and 12 bases separated the two germline ends. The germline CDR1 and CDR2 sequences are SNHLY and FYNNEI. The CDR3 contains 13 residues. CDR3 in amino acids: CASMYGRNNEQFF. CDR3 in DNA: TGTGCCAGCATGTATGGGAGGAACAATGAGCAGTTCTTC.

The table lists this clonotype with many counts. The chain employs TRBV20-1 and TRBJ1-1, with 11 bases matching TRBD1. Germline V CDR1 and CDR2: DFQATT, SNEGSKA (reference sequence). This CDR3 spans 14 amino acids. Trimming removed 6 bases from V and 5 bases from J; junction bases left unmatched: 8. The CDR3 sequence is CSARDRGLGTEAFF. The DNA for the CDR3 is TGCAGTGCACGGGACAGGGGGTTAGGAACTGAAGCTTTCTTT.